One sample yielded the 18 T cell receptor beta chains listed below, sequenced in a study of shared clonotypes between healthy human individuals. Naive CD8 cells lacked CD45RO, underwent positive selection for CCR7 and left out terminally differentiated effector memory CD45RA+ cells. Clones were read by immunoSEQ multiplex PCR, and TCRdb kept only the in-frame ones, dropping some. This sample has just over 2,000,000 clones, with about 95% found just once. The sample was naive CD8+ T cells sorted from blood. The receptors derive from a man aged 18 to 29 in good health.

Remarks on this clone: This same CDR3 is encoded by further DNA sequences in the sample. V gene TRBV30 combines with J gene TRBJ2-3; tentative D call: TRBD1 (6 bases). CDR1 GTSNPN and CDR2 SVGIG come from the germline V gene (reference sequence). CDR3 size: 15 residues. The ends were cut back, 0 bases at V and 0 bases at J, with 10 bases in the middle. The CDR3, as DNA: TGTGCCTGGAGTGTAGGGACAACTAGCACAGATACGCAGTATTTT. It translates to CAWSVGTTSTDTQYF.

The rearrangement joins TRBV19 to TRBJ2-1; D is unresolved. This CDR3 has 13 residues. The germline gives CDR1 LNHDA, CDR2 SQIVND (reference sequence). Trimming cost V 5 bases and J 9 bases, with 14 bases left between them. The CDR3 nucleotides are TGTGCCAGTAGTGGTATGTTCAGTCTTGAGCAGTTCTTC. This encodes CASSGMFSLEQFF.

J is TRBJ2-6 and V is TRBV5-1; 7 bases are shared with TRBD1. Germline V lookup: CDR1 SGHRS, CDR2 YFSETQ. This CDR3 region has 16 residues. With V trimmed by 4 bases and J by 0 bases, 4 bases remained unmatched. The CDR3: CASSLPGGSGANVLTF. CDR3 sequence (DNA): TGCGCCAGCAGCCTACCAGGGGGCTCTGGGGCCAACGTCCTGACTTTC.

The rearrangement uses TRBV6-1 and TRBJ2-5, with TRBD2 as a possible D gene (7 bases). The CDR3 contains 16 residues. Trimming took 3 bases from V and 4 from J, leaving 18 bases between them. CDR1 and CDR2 from the germline V gene are MNHNS and SASEGT. The CDR3 nucleotides are TGTGCCAGCAGTGACATCGGGGGGCTCTTTTCAGAGACCCAGTACTTC. It translates to CASSDIGGLFSETQYF.

The chain has TRBV2 and TRBJ1-1; 7 nucleotides match TRBD1. The germline gives CDR1 SNHLY, CDR2 FYNNEI. The V segment lost 6 bases and the J segment 0 bases; nucleotides outside the gene matches: 7. This CDR3 region has 15 residues. The CDR3 DNA sequence: TGTGCCAGCAGGGGTACAGGGGACATGAACACTGAAGCTTTCTTT. Its protein product is CASRGTGDMNTEAFF.

The chain is built from TRBV19 and TRBJ2-7; D is perhaps TRBD1 (5 bases). Germline V gene lookup returns CDR1 LNHDA and CDR2 SQIVND (reference sequence). The ends were cut back, 10 bases at V and 2 bases at J, with 18 bases in the middle. This CDR3 has 14 residues. The CDR3 nucleotides read TGTGCCACCATAGGGGCAGAACTGCCCTACGAGCAGTACTTC. Its protein product is CATIGAELPYEQYF. Looking up the rest from reference TRBV19 and TRBJ2-7 gives the full variable domain: DGGITQSPKYLFRKEGQNVTLSCEQNLNHDAMYWYRQDPGQGLRLIYYSQIVNDFQKGDIAEGYSVSREKKESFPLTVTSAQKNPTAFYLCATIGAELPYEQYFGPGTRLTVT.

The V and J genes are TRBV28 and TRBJ2-7; the match to TRBD1 covers 9 bases. Losses at the gene ends were 6 bases for V and 0 bases for J; bases not matched to a gene: 6. The germline CDR1 and CDR2 sequences are MDHEN and SYDVKM. The CDR3 totals 15 residues. The CDR3 DNA is TGTGCCAGCAGACCACAGGGGGCATTCTCCTACGAGCAGTACTTC. Translation gives CASRPQGAFSYEQYF.

This chain joins TRBV19 and TRBJ1-2, with TRBD1 identical over 10 bases. This CDR3 has 17 amino acids. Germline lookup yields CDR1 LNHDA and CDR2 SQIVND (reference sequence). With V trimmed by 6 bases and J by 2 bases, 12 bases remained unmatched. Here the CDR3 DNA reads TGTGCCAGTAGCCCGCCGGGACAGGGGCTCGTAAACTATGGCTACACCTTC. The encoded protein is CASSPPGQGLVNYGYTF.

The chain carries TRBV29-1 and TRBJ2-7, with D hard to call. The CDR3 has 13 amino acids. V gave up 6 bases and J gave up 0 bases, with 12 bases separating them. CDR1 SQVTM and CDR2 ANQGSEA come from the germline V gene. The CDR3 protein is CSVRSPSSYEQYF. CDR3 nucleotides: TGCAGCGTCCGGTCCCCTAGCTCCTACGAGCAGTACTTC.

This chain connects TRBV4-3 to TRBJ1-4; D unclear. CDR1 and CDR2 (germline): LGHNA, YSLEER. The CDR3 runs 15 residues. Trimming removed 2 bases from V and 5 bases from J, with 12 bases in between. The CDR3 sequence is CASSQLMTPNEKLFF. In DNA form, the CDR3 reads TGCGCCAGCAGCCAACTGATGACCCCAAATGAAAAACTGTTTTTT.

This sequence joins TRBV4-1 and TRBJ2-3; no clear D. CDR3 length: 15 residues. Trimming shortened V by 3 bases and J by 2 bases, and 12 bases separated the two germline ends. Germline V gene lookup returns CDR1 MGHRA and CDR2 YSYEKL. CDR3 nucleotides: TGCGCCAGCAGCCATGGTGTCTTTAACACAGATACGCAGTATTTT. It encodes CASSHGVFNTDTQYF.

The chain uses TRBV7-9 and TRBJ2-5; D call uncertain. Germline V CDR1 and CDR2: SEHNR, FQNEAQ (reference sequence). The V and J ends lost 2 bases and 2 bases respectively, with 12 bases between them. The CDR3 spans 15 residues. This CDR3 is CASSLSHFEQETQYF. The CDR3 DNA reads TGTGCCAGCAGCTTATCCCATTTCGAGCAAGAGACCCAGTACTTC.

The chain joins TRBV11-2 to TRBJ2-3; possibly TRBD1 or TRBD2 for D (6 bases each). V shed 1 base and J shed 6 bases, with 11 bases lying between them. The CDR3 covers 14 residues. Germline assignment: CDR1 SGHAT and CDR2 FQNNGV. The CDR3 bases are TGTGCCAGCAGCTTAGTGGGGGGCAAGGATACGCAGTATTTT. Its protein is CASSLVGGKDTQYF.

J is TRBJ2-7 and V is TRBV14; D is perhaps TRBD1 or TRBD2 (5 bases each). This CDR3 region has 14 residues. The V gene lost 4 bases and the J gene lost 2 bases, with 12 bases spanning the gap. Germline V CDR1 and CDR2: SGHDN, FVKESK. CDR3 DNA sequence: TGTGCCAGCAGCCCAGCCGGGACCGCCTACGAGCAGTACTTC. It encodes CASSPAGTAYEQYF.

The rearrangement uses TRBV4-1 and TRBJ2-7; 13 nucleotides agree with TRBD2. This CDR3 comprises 15 residues. CDR1 and CDR2 (germline): MGHRA, YSYEKL. V was clipped by 4 bases and J by 4 bases; unmatched bases: 4. CDR3 DNA sequence: TGCGCCAGCAGCCCCTTGGGACTAGCGGGGTACGAGCAGTACTTC. It encodes CASSPLGLAGYEQYF.

The V and J genes are TRBV6-5 and TRBJ1-5; possible D gene TRBD1, 6 bases. The ends were cut back, 0 bases at V and 4 bases at J, with 10 bases in the middle. Germline V gene lookup returns CDR1 MNHEY and CDR2 SVGAGI. The CDR3 extends over 15 amino acids. CDR3 DNA: TGTGCCAGCAGTTACTCCCGGGACATAAATCAGCCCCAGCATTTT. This sequence encodes CASSYSRDINQPQHF.

V gene TRBV19 combines with J gene TRBJ1-1; 8 positions agree with TRBD1. The CDR3 has 14 amino acids. The germline gives CDR1 LNHDA, CDR2 SQIVND (reference sequence). J lost 5 bases, V lost 5 bases, and 7 bases had no gene match. The CDR3 bases are TGTGCCAGTAGTCACGGACAGGGATGGACTGAAGCTTTCTTT. This translates into CASSHGQGWTEAFF. The entire variable domain, with the rest obtained from reference TRBV19 and TRBJ1-1, is as follows: DGGITQSPKYLFRKEGQNVTLSCEQNLNHDAMYWYRQDPGQGLRLIYYSQIVNDFQKGDIAEGYSVSREKKESFPLTVTSAQKNPTAFYLCASSHGQGWTEAFFGQGTRLTVV.

The chain joins TRBV7-9 to TRBJ2-7; 7 positions agree with TRBD2. The CDR3 consists of 15 residues. Trimming cost V 3 bases and J 5 bases; bases outside gene matches: 10. The V gene's germline CDR1 is SEHNR and CDR2 FQNEAQ (reference sequence). The CDR3 loop reads CASSFGTTVSDEQYF. In nucleotides, the CDR3 is TGTGCCAGCAGCTTCGGGACTACGGTAAGCGACGAGCAGTACTTC.